This T cell receptor (beta chain) appears in the sequencing data of a study of CD8 T cells in ankylosing spondylitis. Study-wide results and caveats: Disease-associated clones were CD8+ and fairly uncommon in peripheral blood. Researchers reportedly found disease-linked clones significantly enriched in matched ankylosing spondylitis synovial fluid. Within ankylosing spondylitis blood, a TCR beta motif made up of several highly homologous variants appeared to be characteristic. Certain motif variants had earlier appeared in reactive arthritis synovial fluid and blood.

Germline V lookup: CDR1 SNHLY, CDR2 FYNNEI. The CDR3 has 14 amino acids. V gave up 4 bases and J gave up 7 bases; unmatched junction bases: 4. Regarding this clonotype: Its antigen is not identified.

Making use of molecular barcodes, quantitative 5'-RACE generated TCR beta libraries. MiXCR, applied by TCRdb to the 5' RACE reads, yields one record per CDR3 protein. Of under 950,000 distinct CDR3 sequences detected, about 20% appear once; the ten largest clones hold about 19%. This sequence was found in a male donor with ankylosing spondylitis. Input material: blood, either unsorted or a sorted T cell fraction (not recorded which). The gene calls are TRBV2 and TRBJ1-5; TRBD1 aligns across 10 bases. CDR3 nucleotides: TGTGCCAGCAGTGTGTTGGGACAGGGGCAGCCCCAGCATTTT. This gives the protein CASSVLGQGQPQHF.